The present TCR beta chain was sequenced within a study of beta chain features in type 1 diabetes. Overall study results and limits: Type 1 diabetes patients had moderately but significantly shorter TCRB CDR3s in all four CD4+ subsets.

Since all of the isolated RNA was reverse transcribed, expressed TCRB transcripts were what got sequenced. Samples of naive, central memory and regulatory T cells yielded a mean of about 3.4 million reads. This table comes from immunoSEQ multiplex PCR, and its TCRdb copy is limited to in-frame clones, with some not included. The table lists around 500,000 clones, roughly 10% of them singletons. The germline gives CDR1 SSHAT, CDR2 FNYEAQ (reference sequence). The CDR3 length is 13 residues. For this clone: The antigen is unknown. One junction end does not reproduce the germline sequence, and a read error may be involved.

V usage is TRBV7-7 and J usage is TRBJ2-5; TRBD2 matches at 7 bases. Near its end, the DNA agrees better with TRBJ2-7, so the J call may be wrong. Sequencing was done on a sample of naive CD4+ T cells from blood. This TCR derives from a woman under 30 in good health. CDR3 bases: TGTGCTAGCAGCTTAGGGAGGGCCCACGAGCAGTACTTC. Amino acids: CASSLGRAHEQYF.